These 32 T cell receptor beta chains originate from one sample sequenced in a study of cytomegalovirus exposure and HLA in healthy donors. The study ran its PCR with 60 Vbeta and 13 Jbeta primers. Assay: immunoSEQ multiplex PCR; the TCRdb copy retains only in-frame clones and omits some. This sample's table has 150,000 or so clones. Material for sequencing was PBMCs. The receptors were gathered from a man younger than 40 in good health and CMV-seronegative.

This chain uses TRBV18 with TRBJ1-5; the D is unclear. The CDR3 contains 14 residues. Germline loops: CDR1 KGHSH, CDR2 LQKENI. V lost 6 bases and J lost 5, with 14 bases in between. This CDR3 is CASSSRSWDQPQHF. In nucleotides, the CDR3 is TGTGCCAGCTCGTCGAGGTCCTGGGATCAGCCCCAGCATTTT.

The CDR3 protein is CASSLDTYNEQFF. CDR3 sequence (DNA): TGCGCCAGCAGCTTGGACACCTACAATGAGCAGTTCTTC. This chain uses TRBV5-1 with TRBJ2-1; D gene unclear. The CDR3 is 13 residues long. The germline gives CDR1 SGHRS, CDR2 YFSETQ. Trimming removed 0 bases from V and 2 bases from J, with 3 bases in between.

V is TRBV30 and J is TRBJ1-5; possibly TRBD1 for D (5 bases). The CDR3 runs to 15 residues. The V gene lost 1 base and the J gene lost 3 bases, with 13 bases spanning the gap. The germline CDR1 and CDR2 sequences are GTSNPN and SVGIG (reference sequence). Here the CDR3 DNA reads TGTGCCTGGAGTGGTAACACAGGCCTCAATCAGCCCCAGCATTTT. Translation gives CAWSGNTGLNQPQHF.

The V gene is TRBV28, the J gene TRBJ1-1; 11 nucleotides agree with TRBD1. This CDR3 has 16 amino acids. J gave up 2 bases and V 6 bases, and 8 bases lay outside the gene matches. The germline CDR1 and CDR2 sequences are MDHEN and SYDVKM. The DNA of the CDR3 is TGTGCCAGCAGCTTACCGGGACAGGGGGGAAACACTGAAGCTTTCTTT. Its translation: CASSLPGQGGNTEAFF.

V usage is TRBV4-1 and J usage is TRBJ2-7, with 8 positions matching TRBD1. This CDR3 contains 16 residues. The germline V gene encodes CDR1 MGHRA and CDR2 YSYEKL. The V segment lost 0 bases and the J segment 2 bases; nucleotides outside the gene matches: 6. The CDR3 bases are TGCGCCAGCAGCCAAGATGCCGGGACAGGAGCCTACGAGCAGTACTTC. Its translation is CASSQDAGTGAYEQYF.

The rearrangement joins TRBV5-4 to TRBJ2-5, with TRBD2 matching over 12 bases. CDR1 is SGHNT, CDR2 YYREEE, per germline (reference sequence). V lost 3 bases to trimming and J lost 2 bases; unmatched junction nucleotides: 5. The CDR3 totals 16 residues. The CDR3 protein is CASSSRTSGEQETQYF. CDR3 coding DNA: TGTGCCAGCAGCTCCCGGACTAGCGGGGAACAAGAGACCCAGTACTTC.

Here the CDR3 reads CASSLVSGAADTQYF. The CDR3 DNA is TGTGCCAGCAGCTTAGTTTCGGGAGCAGCAGATACGCAGTATTTT. This chain joins TRBV11-3 and TRBJ2-3, with D maybe TRBD2 (6 bases). This CDR3 spans 15 amino acids. The germline V gene encodes CDR1 SGHNT and CDR2 YENEEA. The V end lost 1 base, the J end lost 4 bases, and 12 bases lay between the germline ends.

V and J are TRBV6-1 and TRBJ1-5; D is uncertain. V shed 7 bases and J shed 5 bases, with 12 bases lying between them. Germline values: CDR1 MNHNS, CDR2 SASEGT. The CDR3 length is 13 residues. Here the CDR3 DNA reads TGTGCCAGCACCGCTCGGGAGGATCAGCCCCAGCATTTT. Translated, it gives CASTAREDQPQHF.

Here the CDR3 DNA reads TGCGCCAGCAGCGACTGGACTAGCGAAGTCGAGCAGTACTTC. Amino acid sequence: CASSDWTSEVEQYF. V is TRBV5-1 and J is TRBJ2-7; 9 nucleotides match TRBD2. The CDR3 runs to 14 residues. V lost 4 bases and J lost 6; bases outside the gene matches: 8. CDR1 and CDR2 (germline): SGHRS, YFSETQ.

The gene calls are TRBV4-3 and TRBJ2-5, with D maybe TRBD1 (5 bases). The CDR3 runs to 16 residues. CDR1 and CDR2 from the germline V gene are LGHNA and YSLEER. V dropped 4 bases and J dropped 4 bases, with 19 bases sitting between them. The CDR3 region is CASSPRVGQWVETQYF. The CDR3 nucleotides are TGCGCCAGCAGCCCTCGGGTGGGGCAGTGGGTAGAGACCCAGTACTTC.

The chain links TRBV5-5 to TRBJ2-7, with 12 bases that match TRBD2. CDR1 is SGHKS and CDR2 is YYEKEE in the germline V gene (reference sequence). The CDR3 runs to 14 residues. The ends lost 4 bases at V and 4 bases at J; junction bases unmatched: 3. The CDR3 protein is CASSVGLAGYEQYF. In DNA, the CDR3 is TGTGCCAGCAGCGTCGGACTAGCGGGATACGAGCAGTACTTC. Complete variable domain (other parts from reference TRBV5-5 and TRBJ2-7): DAGVTQSPTHLIKTRGQQVTLRCSPISGHKSVSWYQQVLGQGPQFIFQYYEKEERGRGNFPDRFSARQFPNYSSELNVNALLLGDSALYLCASSVGLAGYEQYFGPGTRLTVT.

The V call is TRBV28, the J call TRBJ2-5; D is perhaps TRBD1 (6 bases). With 7 bases removed from V and 1 base from J, the gap between germline ends came to 13 bases. From germline, CDR1 is MDHEN and CDR2 SYDVKM. The CDR3 spans 14 residues. The CDR3 DNA reads as TGTGCCAGCAACTTAGGGGACACCCAAGAGACCCAGTACTTC. It codes for CASNLGDTQETQYF.

V is TRBV28 and J is TRBJ1-5; 8 positions agree with TRBD1. Germline loops: CDR1 MDHEN, CDR2 SYDVKM. CDR3 size: 17 residues. V shed 5 bases and J 6 bases; nucleotides not matched to a gene: 15. This CDR3 is CASSTNLQGDDGQPQHF. In DNA, the CDR3 is TGTGCCAGCAGTACTAACCTACAGGGGGATGATGGTCAGCCCCAGCATTTT.

CDR3 nucleotide sequence: TGCGCCAGCAGATCCGGGACAGGGGGCTTCTACGAGCAGTACTTC. Translating gives CASRSGTGGFYEQYF. V usage is TRBV10-2 and J usage is TRBJ2-7; 12 positions agree with TRBD1. The CDR3 runs to 15 residues. J lost 3 bases, V lost 6 bases, and 6 bases had no gene match. Per germline, CDR1 WSHSY and CDR2 SAAADI.

CDR3: CATRQYNEQFF. Written as DNA, the CDR3 is TGCGCCACCCGACAGTACAATGAGCAGTTCTTC. The chain employs TRBV10-2 and TRBJ2-1; D may be TRBD1 (5 bases). Trimming removed 10 bases at V and 4 bases at J, with 8 bases between. The CDR3 length is 11 residues. Per germline, CDR1 WSHSY and CDR2 SAAADI.

The V and J genes are TRBV15 and TRBJ1-2; 11 nucleotides match TRBD1. The CDR3 sequence is 15 residues long. The germline V gene has CDR1 LNHNV and CDR2 YYDKDF (reference sequence). The V segment lost 3 bases and the J segment 7 bases; nucleotides outside the gene matches: 7. The CDR3 protein is CATSSPGQGVGGYTF. The CDR3, as DNA: TGTGCCACCAGCAGCCCGGGACAGGGGGTCGGTGGCTACACCTTC.

This chain uses TRBV9 with TRBJ2-3; 8 bases are shared with TRBD1. Germline CDR1 and CDR2: SGDLS and YYNGEE. The CDR3 has 15 residues. Trimming removed 2 bases from V and 3 bases from J; junction bases left unmatched: 5. CDR3 DNA sequence: TGTGCCAGCAGCGTGTCGGACAGGGTGACAGATACGCAGTATTTT. This translates into CASSVSDRVTDTQYF.

The CDR3 coding sequence is TGTGCCAGCAGCTGGGCAGACTCCTACGAGCAGTACTTC. It is translated as CASSWADSYEQYF. The rearrangement links TRBV11-3 to TRBJ2-7, with D uncertain. The germline CDR1 and CDR2 sequences are SGHNT and YENEEA. CDR3 size: 13 residues. V was cut by 4 bases and J by 0 bases, with 7 bases left in between. Filled out from reference TRBV11-3 and TRBJ2-7, the complete variable domain reads EAGVVQSPRYKIIEKKQPVAFWCNPISGHNTLYWYLQNLGQGPELLIRYENEEAVDDSQLPKDRFSAERLKGVDSTLKIQPAELGDSAVYLCASSWADSYEQYFGPGTRLTVT.

This sequence joins TRBV7-3 and TRBJ1-3, with D hard to call. The germline gives CDR1 SGHTA, CDR2 FQGTGA. This CDR3 is built from 13 residues. The ends were cut back, 3 bases at V and 2 bases at J, with 5 bases in the middle. The chain's CDR3 is CASSFGTGNTIYF. CDR3 nucleotide sequence: TGTGCCAGCAGCTTCGGGACTGGAAACACCATATATTTT.

The gene calls are TRBV28 and TRBJ2-2, with 11 positions matching TRBD1. The CDR3 contains 17 residues. Germline V gene data show CDR1 as MDHEN and CDR2 as SYDVKM. Trimming cost V 3 bases and J 0 bases; bases outside gene matches: 3. The CDR3: CASSFPGQGANTGELFF. The CDR3 region has the DNA TGTGCCAGCAGTTTCCCGGGACAGGGGGCGAACACCGGGGAGCTGTTTTTT. Looking up the rest from reference TRBV28 and TRBJ2-2 gives the full variable domain: DVKVTQSSRYLVKRTGEKVFLECVQDMDHENMFWYRQDPGLGLRLIYFSYDVKMKEKGDIPEGYSVSREKKERFSLILESASTNQTSMYLCASSFPGQGANTGELFFGEGSRLTVL.

The chain links TRBV7-2 to TRBJ2-1; TRBD2 matches at 9 bases. This CDR3 has 15 residues. V gave up 5 bases and J gave up 3 bases; unmatched junction bases: 5. Germline assignment: CDR1 SGHTA and CDR2 FQGNSA. The CDR3 protein is CASSQSGGNYNEQFF. As DNA, the CDR3 is TGTGCCAGCAGCCAGAGCGGGGGGAACTACAATGAGCAGTTCTTC.

The V call is TRBV11-1, the J call TRBJ2-7; 12 nucleotides agree with TRBD2. With V trimmed by 4 bases and J by 3 bases, 1 base remained unmatched. The CDR3 runs to 14 residues. Germline V CDR1 and CDR2: SGHAT, FQDESV (reference sequence). The CDR3 DNA reads TGTGCCAGCAGCTGGGGACTAGCGGGCTACGAGCAGTACTTC. Encoded protein: CASSWGLAGYEQYF.

The chain carries TRBV6-5 and TRBJ1-2; D might be TRBD1 (5 bases). Looked up from germline, CDR1 is MNHEY and CDR2 is SVGAGI. V gave up 2 bases and J gave up 7 bases, with 17 bases separating them. CDR3 length: 15 residues. CDR3 residues: CASSYRSAGKGGYTF. CDR3 in DNA: TGTGCCAGCAGTTACCGATCTGCAGGGAAGGGTGGCTACACCTTC.

The gene calls are TRBV19 and TRBJ2-7; 8 positions agree with TRBD2. The CDR3 has 14 amino acids. Trimming at V came to 6 bases and at J to 5 bases, leaving 9 bases not matched to a gene. The germline V gene has CDR1 LNHDA and CDR2 SQIVND (reference sequence). The CDR3 spells CASRNSGGSDEQYF. DNA for the CDR3: TGTGCCAGTAGGAACTCGGGGGGGAGTGACGAGCAGTACTTC. Using reference TRBV19 and TRBJ2-7 for the parts outside the CDR3, the full variable domain is DGGITQSPKYLFRKEGQNVTLSCEQNLNHDAMYWYRQDPGQGLRLIYYSQIVNDFQKGDIAEGYSVSREKKESFPLTVTSAQKNPTAFYLCASRNSGGSDEQYFGPGTRLTVT.

This chain joins TRBV4-2 and TRBJ2-5, with TRBD1 matching over 7 bases. The J call is in doubt because the DNA end fits TRBJ2-7 better. This CDR3 is 15 amino acids long. CDR1 and CDR2 from the germline V gene are LGHNA and YNFKEQ. The CDR3 sequence is CASSQEGDSSYEQYF. The CDR3 bases are TGTGCCAGCAGCCAAGAGGGGGACAGCTCCTACGAGCAGTACTTC.

The chain uses TRBV6-5 and TRBJ1-6; the match to TRBD1 covers 9 bases. Losses at the gene ends were 6 bases for V and 19 bases for J; bases not matched to a gene: 16. The CDR3 spans 14 residues. CDR1 and CDR2 (germline): MNHEY, SVGAGI. DNA for the CDR3: TGTGCCAGCAGACCCCAGACAGGGGGATTGTTTCTTCACTTT. Protein: CASRPQTGGLFLHF.

This sequence joins TRBV10-1 and TRBJ2-5, with 9 bases identical to TRBD1. CDR3 length equals 15 residues. The ends lost 5 bases at V and 3 bases at J; junction bases unmatched: 7. Germline lookup yields CDR1 WNHNN and CDR2 SYGVQD (reference sequence). DNA of the CDR3: TGCGCCAGCAGTCAGACAGGGGGTCAGGAAGAGACCCAGTACTTC. Translated, it gives CASSQTGGQEETQYF.

The rearrangement uses TRBV6-1 and TRBJ2-7; D not certain. Germline CDR1 is MNHNS and CDR2 is SASEGT. With 7 bases removed from V and 2 bases from J, the gap between germline ends came to 9 bases. CDR3 length: 12 amino acids. CDR3 region: CASIPRPYEQYF. Written as DNA, the CDR3 is TGTGCCAGCATACCGAGGCCCTACGAGCAGTACTTC.

V usage is TRBV28 and J usage is TRBJ2-5, with TRBD1 identical over 8 bases. CDR1 is MDHEN, CDR2 SYDVKM, per germline. V lost 6 bases and J lost 7; bases outside the gene matches: 13. CDR3 length equals 15 residues. CDR3: CASSNIGTGGVTQYF. DNA of the CDR3: TGTGCCAGCAGCAATATCGGGACAGGTGGAGTGACCCAGTACTTC.

The J gene is TRBJ2-7, the V gene TRBV11-2, with D possibly TRBD1 on 6 matching bases. The V gene's germline CDR1 is SGHAT and CDR2 FQNNGV. V lost 4 bases to trimming and J lost 3 bases, with 22 bases between them. CDR3 size: 17 residues. The CDR3 DNA reads TGTGCCAGCAGCTCGCCCAGGGGACGGCGAGTAAACTACGAGCAGTACTTC. Translating gives CASSSPRGRRVNYEQYF.

The chain employs TRBV28 and TRBJ1-4, with D unclear. Germline assignment: CDR1 MDHEN and CDR2 SYDVKM. The V end was cut by 8 bases, the J end by 0 bases, with 7 bases between. This CDR3 is built from 13 residues. The CDR3 spells CASYSSTNEKLFF. CDR3 nucleotide sequence: TGTGCCAGCTACAGTTCAACTAATGAAAAACTGTTTTTT. Complete variable domain (other parts from reference TRBV28 and TRBJ1-4): DVKVTQSSRYLVKRTGEKVFLECVQDMDHENMFWYRQDPGLGLRLIYFSYDVKMKEKGDIPEGYSVSREKKERFSLILESASTNQTSMYLCASYSSTNEKLFFGSGTQLSVL.

V is TRBV7-9 and J is TRBJ1-5; TRBD1 matches at 7 bases. The CDR3 is 14 amino acids. The V gene end was trimmed by 5 bases and the J gene end by 4 bases; junction bases not matched to a gene: 5. Germline CDR1 and CDR2: SEHNR and FQNEAQ (reference sequence). CDR3 sequence (DNA): TGTGCCAGCAGCCTCGGGACAGCTAATCAGCCCCAGCATTTT. This codes for CASSLGTANQPQHF.